This is a list of T cell receptor beta chains from one sample in a study of identical twins. Each CDR3 protein is one row after TCRdb ran MiXCR on the 5' RACE reads. The sample lists under 350,000 distinct CDR3 sequences, roughly 9% occurring once. These data also formed part of another study, on yellow fever vaccine responses in identical twins.

The source material was CD8+ T cells sorted from blood. These TCRs come from a woman aged 18-29 years in good health. The CDR3 runs from the conserved cysteine through the conserved F or W. The D gene is left open where the match is weak.

J gene: TRBJ2-1; D gene: TRBD1; V gene: TRBV10-3; CDR3 protein: CAISESTGQGNNEQFF
J gene: TRBJ2-7; D gene: TRBD1; V gene: TRBV29-1; CDR3 protein: CSVSTGSRTSF
J gene: TRBJ2-5; D gene: TRBD2; V gene: TRBV7-9; CDR3 protein: CASSPRLAGSYETQYF
J gene: TRBJ2-3; D gene: TRBD1; V gene: TRBV4-3; CDR3 protein: CASSQDRQGAGGAQYF
J gene: TRBJ2-3; D gene: TRBD2; V gene: TRBV24-1; CDR3 protein: CATSDSSGRKVTDTQYF
J gene: TRBJ2-1; D gene: TRBD2; V gene: TRBV4-2; CDR3 protein: CASSSGLAGLNEQFF
J gene: TRBJ2-5; D gene: .; V gene: TRBV29-1; CDR3 protein: CSVEGANQETQYF
J gene: TRBJ2-1; D gene: TRBD2; V gene: TRBV20-1; CDR3 protein: CSARSGTSGIPYNEQFF
J gene: TRBJ1-3; D gene: .; V gene: TRBV27; CDR3 protein: CASSLGGQVGNTIYF
J gene: TRBJ2-1; D gene: TRBD2; V gene: TRBV12-3/TRBV12-4; CDR3 protein: CACSGSGGGGPSSYNEQFF
J gene: TRBJ2-7; D gene: .; V gene: TRBV27; CDR3 protein: CASSEEAGSSYEQYF
J gene: TRBJ2-3; D gene: .; V gene: TRBV10-2; CDR3 protein: CASSDETPDAGTDTQYF
J gene: TRBJ2-2; D gene: .; V gene: TRBV3-1; CDR3 protein: CASSQGGWELFF
J gene: TRBJ1-3; D gene: .; V gene: TRBV4-2; CDR3 protein: CASSQGVQADLNSGNTIYF
J gene: TRBJ1-1; D gene: TRBD1; V gene: TRBV20-1; CDR3 protein: CSARDRGMNTEAFF
J gene: TRBJ2-7; D gene: .; V gene: TRBV7-3; CDR3 protein: CASSLADGYEQYF
J gene: TRBJ2-7; D gene: .; V gene: TRBV27; CDR3 protein: CASSPRAGKSYEQYF
J gene: TRBJ2-7; D gene: .; V gene: TRBV9; CDR3 protein: CASSVVVRYRVVNYEQYF
J gene: TRBJ1-1; D gene: .; V gene: TRBV12-3/TRBV12-4; CDR3 protein: CASSTPAFDTEAFF
J gene: TRBJ2-5; D gene: .; V gene: TRBV5-1; CDR3 protein: CAITSPPGTQYF
J gene: TRBJ2-3; D gene: .; V gene: TRBV12-3/TRBV12-4; CDR3 protein: CASSWRGLTDTQYF
J gene: TRBJ2-5; D gene: .; V gene: TRBV5-5; CDR3 protein: CASSLTGLRGETQYF
J gene: TRBJ1-2; D gene: .; V gene: TRBV2; CDR3 protein: CASSPGQAYGYTF
J gene: TRBJ2-1; D gene: .; V gene: TRBV7-9; CDR3 protein: CASSLASANEQFF
J gene: TRBJ2-3; D gene: TRBD2; V gene: TRBV5-5; CDR3 protein: CASSWTMTSGGTDTQYF
J gene: TRBJ2-3; D gene: TRBD2; V gene: TRBV29-1; CDR3 protein: CSVESVLAGGHTDTQYF
J gene: TRBJ2-3; D gene: .; V gene: TRBV7-3; CDR3 protein: CASSLIWGDTQYF
J gene: TRBJ2-7; D gene: .; V gene: TRBV29-1; CDR3 protein: CSVRDLAYEQYF
J gene: TRBJ2-7; D gene: TRBD2; V gene: TRBV6-2/TRBV6-3; CDR3 protein: CASSYSVMRERGGYEQYF
J gene: TRBJ2-1; D gene: TRBD2; V gene: TRBV20-1; CDR3 protein: CCARDDLAGSNNEQFF
J gene: TRBJ2-7; D gene: TRBD1; V gene: TRBV6-1; CDR3 protein: CASRSRDRGFEQYF
J gene: TRBJ2-7; D gene: .; V gene: TRBV28; CDR3 protein: CASKDRLDMPYEQYF
J gene: TRBJ2-3; D gene: TRBD2; V gene: TRBV7-9; CDR3 protein: CASSPETSADTQYF
J gene: TRBJ2-7; D gene: .; V gene: TRBV20-1; CDR3 protein: CSASSRATYSLEQYF
J gene: TRBJ2-3; D gene: .; V gene: TRBV6-1; CDR3 protein: CASSIVLGLTDTQYF
J gene: TRBJ2-7; D gene: TRBD2; V gene: TRBV6-1; CDR3 protein: CASSESRGTLYEQYF
J gene: TRBJ1-5; D gene: .; V gene: TRBV19; CDR3 protein: CASIGQRNQPQHF
J gene: TRBJ2-7; D gene: .; V gene: TRBV7-9; CDR3 protein: CASSSEGSGPYEQYF
J gene: TRBJ2-3; D gene: TRBD2; V gene: TRBV27; CDR3 protein: CASSSTGLAGAYVTDTQYF
J gene: TRBJ2-7; D gene: .; V gene: TRBV7-9; CDR3 protein: CASSPRQISSYEQYF